This entry concerns a single T cell receptor beta chain. As yet, its antigen is unknown. This sample's time point: baseline pretreatment blood. The treatment: 15 Gy SBRT to primary tumor, nephrectomy 4 weeks later. Clear cell pathology was present in this patient's renal cell carcinoma. Clones were read by immunoSEQ multiplex PCR, and TCRdb kept only the in-frame ones, dropping some. This sample has 100,000 or so clones, with 86% found just once. CDR3 length equals 12 residues. Germline V gene lookup returns CDR1 MDHEN and CDR2 SYDVKM. V shed 2 bases and J shed 14 bases, with 15 bases lying between them. The data stem from a study of radiation and T cells in renal cell carcinoma. In the study overall: Nephrectomy followed 15 Gy stereotactic body radiation by 4 weeks.

Study-wide findings and caveats: Without pretreatment biopsies, baseline tumor clonotype presence was undetermined. In blood, top tumor clones expanded by 2 weeks, shrinking by 4.

The chain is built from TRBV28 and TRBJ1-1; D is ambiguous. This receptor was obtained from a man aged 50 to 59 with renal cell carcinoma. The input for sequencing was blood, taken from a patient whose treatment included radiotherapy and nephrectomy. In DNA form, the CDR3 reads TGTGCCAGCAGTTTACTCAATACCGGACCGTTCTTT. Translation gives CASSLLNTGPFF.